What follows are 9 T cell receptor beta chains derived from one specimen sequenced in a study of T cells in Graves' hyperthyroidism and ophthalmopathy. Amplification of TCR beta CDR3 regions used RNA as the template. When the TCR CDR3 underwent first-round RT-PCR, the HTBI primer set was used. TCRdb fed the multiplex PCR reads into MiXCR, producing one record per CDR3 protein. The data hold about 200,000 distinct CDR3 sequences, with about a sixth observed a single time. The sequenced sample was blood. These receptors were collected from a woman between 45 and 65 years old with Graves' hyperthyroidism.

The V gene is TRBV5-1, the J gene TRBJ2-7, with 8 bases identical to TRBD2. Germline CDR1 SGHRS, CDR2 YFSETQ. After removal of 0 bases from V and 4 bases from J, the junction contained 9 bases not matched to a gene. The CDR3 totals 16 residues. CDR3 sequence: CASSLESGSLPYEQYF. Here the CDR3 DNA reads TGCGCCAGCAGCTTGGAAAGCGGGAGCCTCCCTTACGAGCAGTACTTC.

This clonotype was seen repeatedly, ten times or more. CDR3 sequence: CASHKQGGRKDTQYF. Written as DNA, the CDR3 is TGTGCCAGCCACAAACAAGGCGGGAGGAAAGATACGCAGTATTTT. V usage is TRBV7-9 and J usage is TRBJ2-3; 8 bases match TRBD2. Germline-derived CDR1 and CDR2 are SEHNR and FQNEAQ (reference sequence). This CDR3 has 15 amino acids. Trimming took 8 bases from V and 5 from J; bases not matched to a gene: 12.

This clonotype was observed at least ten times. V usage is TRBV12-3 or TRBV12-4 and J usage is TRBJ2-2; a possible D gene is TRBD1 (6 bases). The CDR3 runs to 14 residues. Trimming shortened V by 9 bases and J by 1 base, and 12 bases separated the two germline ends. The CDR3 loop reads CASKGQQNTGELFF. The CDR3 bases are TGTGCCAGTAAAGGACAGCAGAACACCGGGGAGCTGTTTTTT.

The sample holds a few counts of this clonotype. This chain links TRBV6-5 with TRBJ1-5; no firm D call. The CDR3 runs to 13 residues. Trimming left V 5 bases short and J 4 bases short, with 9 bases between. Germline V CDR1 and CDR2: MNHEY, SVGAGI. The CDR3 region is CASSPSLNQPQHF. CDR3 in DNA: TGTGCCAGCAGTCCCTCGCTTAATCAGCCCCAGCATTTT.

The J gene is TRBJ1-4, the V gene TRBV14; D gene unclear. This CDR3 has 12 residues. Between the trimmed V and J ends, which lost 4 bases and 7 bases, there was a span of 7 bases. The germline V gene has CDR1 SGHDN and CDR2 FVKESK. The CDR3 region has the DNA TGTGCCAGCAGCCGGCCAAGTGAAAAACTGTTTTTT. Encoded protein: CASSRPSEKLFF.

This clonotype was found a few times. The J gene is TRBJ1-5, the V gene TRBV15; TRBD1 might be the D (5 bases). The CDR3 spans 14 residues. The V and J ends lost 7 bases and 3 bases respectively, with 13 bases between them. Germline CDR1 and CDR2: LNHNV and YYDKDF (reference sequence). The DNA for the CDR3 is TGTGCCACCACGGAGGGGAAAATCAATCAGCCCCAGCATTTT. This codes for CATTEGKINQPQHF.

Details on this clonotype: Just one base apart from a much larger clone, this may be a read error. The chain recombines TRBV11-3 with TRBJ2-5; possibly TRBD2 for D (7 bases). The CDR3 runs to 13 residues. Germline V lookup: CDR1 SGHNT, CDR2 YENEEA. V was cut by 8 bases and J by 3 bases, with 13 bases left in between. The CDR3 here is CASGGGWEETQYF. The CDR3 region has the DNA TGTGCCAGCGGCGGGGGCTGGGAAGAGACCCAGTACTTC.

There are many counts of this clonotype. This chain links TRBV7-2 with TRBJ2-7; TRBD2 might be the D (5 bases). Germline CDR1 and CDR2: SGHTA and FQGNSA. Trimming pared 2 bases from V and 6 bases from J, leaving 11 bases between. This CDR3 comprises 13 residues. This CDR3 is CASSLHLRGEQYF. CDR3 coding DNA: TGTGCCAGCAGCTTACATCTACGGGGCGAGCAGTACTTC.

This clonotype was seen many times. The chain employs TRBV27 and TRBJ1-1; D not certain. Trimming stripped 3 bases from V and 4 bases from J, with 15 bases between. This CDR3 is built from 15 residues. Per germline, CDR1 MNHEY and CDR2 SMNVEV (reference sequence). The CDR3 protein is CASSFAQDISTEAFF. DNA for the CDR3: TGTGCCAGCAGTTTCGCCCAAGACATCTCCACTGAAGCTTTCTTT.